The 22 T cell receptor beta chains below were found in one sample sequenced in a study of blood T cell repertoires in COVID-19. Using immunoSEQ multiplex PCR, the repertoire was profiled, and TCRdb retains in-frame clones only, with some absent. Here the sample spans almost 200,000 clones, about nine tenths being singletons. The sample consisted of peripheral blood. The receptors shown here come from a woman between 65 and 79 years old with acute or convalescent COVID-19.

This chain uses TRBV11-3 with TRBJ1-3; no clear D. The CDR3 sequence is 14 residues long. V was cut by 1 base and J by 0 bases, with 4 bases left in between. Germline V gene lookup returns CDR1 SGHNT and CDR2 YENEEA. CDR3 protein: CASSLGSSGNTIYF. The DNA for the CDR3 is TGTGCCAGCAGCTTAGGCAGCTCTGGAAACACCATATATTTT.

The chain has TRBV28 and TRBJ2-7; tentatively, D is TRBD1 (6 bases). From germline, CDR1 is MDHEN and CDR2 SYDVKM. This CDR3 comprises 15 residues. V lost 1 base and J 4 bases, leaving 14 bases between the germline ends. The CDR3 region has the DNA TGTGCCAGCAGTTTATCTCCAGGGGTAAGGTACGAGCAGTACTTC. Protein: CASSLSPGVRYEQYF.

This chain joins TRBV12-3 or TRBV12-4 and TRBJ2-3; D unresolved. Trimming removed 6 bases from V and 6 bases from J, with 10 bases in between. This CDR3 is built from 12 residues. The CDR3 DNA follows: TGTGCCAGCAGCCGTAGTCGTGATACGCAGTATTTT. It encodes CASSRSRDTQYF.

The gene calls are TRBV4-2 and TRBJ1-2; 9 positions agree with TRBD1. CDR1 is LGHNA and CDR2 is YNFKEQ in the germline V gene. With V trimmed by 5 bases and J by 3 bases, 10 bases remained unmatched. The CDR3 loop spans 16 amino acids. CDR3: CASSDNFGTGYYGYTF. The DNA for the CDR3 is TGTGCCAGCAGCGACAATTTCGGGACAGGGTACTATGGCTACACCTTC.

DNA for the CDR3: TGTGCCAGCAGTTCCGAGGAAGAGCAGTACTTC. Its translation: CASSSEEEQYF. This sequence joins TRBV6-5 and TRBJ2-7, with D unresolved. In germline, CDR1 is MNHEY, CDR2 SVGAGI. This CDR3 has 11 amino acids. With 4 bases removed from V and 7 bases from J, the gap between germline ends came to 8 bases.

The gene calls are TRBV4-3 and TRBJ2-7, with TRBD2 as a possible D gene (6 bases). The germline V gene encodes CDR1 LGHNA and CDR2 YSLEER. This CDR3 is built from 15 residues. Trimming left V 1 base short and J 4 bases short, with 14 bases between. The CDR3 DNA follows: TGCGCCAGCAGCCAAGGGATTAGCGGAACTTACGAGCAGTACTTC. Residues: CASSQGISGTYEQYF.

The genes are TRBV7-2 and TRBJ2-7; 9 bases are shared with TRBD2. J was trimmed by 1 base and V by 2 bases; bases with no gene match: 12. The CDR3 runs to 18 residues. CDR1 is SGHTA and CDR2 is FQGNSA in the germline V gene. The CDR3 reads CASSLQGASGRRSYEQYF. CDR3 sequence (DNA): TGTGCCAGCAGCTTACAAGGTGCGAGCGGGAGGAGGTCCTACGAGCAGTACTTC.

This clone occurred a few times. The J gene is TRBJ1-1, the V gene TRBV15; D remains unclear. V was trimmed by 0 bases and J by 12 bases, leaving 14 bases between them. This CDR3 is built from 13 residues. CDR1 and CDR2 from the germline V gene are LNHNV and YYDKDF (reference sequence). As DNA, the CDR3 is TGTGCCACCAGCAGAGATTTCACGAGAGTCACTTTCTTT. Translation gives CATSRDFTRVTFF.

This rearrangement joins TRBV19 to TRBJ1-1; TRBD1 matches at 7 bases. Germline loops: CDR1 LNHDA, CDR2 SQIVND (reference sequence). J lost 4 bases, V lost 7 bases, and 15 bases had no gene match. The CDR3 extends over 16 amino acids. Here the CDR3 reads CASTRDLGTAFTEAFF. DNA for the CDR3: TGTGCCAGTACCCGTGATTTAGGGACAGCCTTCACTGAAGCTTTCTTT. Full variable domain (outside the CDR3, taken from reference TRBV19 and TRBJ1-1): DGGITQSPKYLFRKEGQNVTLSCEQNLNHDAMYWYRQDPGQGLRLIYYSQIVNDFQKGDIAEGYSVSREKKESFPLTVTSAQKNPTAFYLCASTRDLGTAFTEAFFGQGTRLTVV.

The genes are TRBV25-1 and TRBJ1-2; TRBD1 is a possible D gene (6 bases). The CDR3 has 11 residues. Germline V gene sequence: CDR1 MGHDK, CDR2 SYGVNS. V was cut by 6 bases and J by 8 bases, with 10 bases left in between. CDR3 residues: CASRGTPGYTF. CDR3 DNA sequence: TGTGCCAGCAGAGGGACACCAGGCTACACCTTC.

This chain links TRBV28 with TRBJ2-5; 9 nucleotides line up with TRBD2. Per the germline V gene, CDR1 is MDHEN and CDR2 is SYDVKM. V gave up 5 bases and J gave up 4 bases; unmatched junction bases: 11. The CDR3 spans 16 residues. The CDR3 region is CASSAPGLAPGETQYF. The CDR3 DNA follows: TGTGCCAGCAGTGCTCCCGGACTAGCGCCGGGAGAGACCCAGTACTTC.

V usage is TRBV28 and J usage is TRBJ1-1, with TRBD1 as a possible D gene (5 bases). Germline loops: CDR1 MDHEN, CDR2 SYDVKM. The CDR3 extends over 11 amino acids. The germline V and J ends were trimmed by 5 bases and 10 bases, with 11 bases remaining between them. This CDR3 reads CASSTRGGAFF. In DNA form, the CDR3 reads TGTGCCAGCAGTACCCGGGGGGGAGCTTTCTTT.

The chain couples TRBV11-3 to TRBJ1-4; TRBD1 aligns across 7 bases. The trim removed 5 bases at V and 7 bases at J, leaving 7 bases unmatched. Germline V gene lookup returns CDR1 SGHNT and CDR2 YENEEA. The CDR3 is 14 residues long. CDR3 sequence (DNA): TGTGCCAGCAGCCTAGGGGGCCTCGGTGAAAAACTGTTTTTT. It codes for CASSLGGLGEKLFF.

The V call is TRBV3-1 (or the pseudogene TRBV3-2), the J call TRBJ1-6, with TRBD1 matching 7 bases. Germline V gene data show CDR1 as LGHDT and CDR2 as YNNKEL (reference sequence). J was trimmed by 8 bases and V by 1 base; bases with no gene match: 11. This CDR3 contains 17 residues. CDR3: CASSQGEWDRPYSPLHF. The DNA of the CDR3 is TGTGCCAGCAGCCAAGGGGAGTGGGACAGACCTTATTCACCCCTCCACTTT.

This clone was observed a handful of times. This rearrangement joins TRBV7-2 to TRBJ1-5, with 10 nucleotides matching TRBD1. The V gene end was trimmed by 5 bases and the J gene end by 1 base; junction bases not matched to a gene: 11. Germline lookup yields CDR1 SGHTA and CDR2 FQGNSA. This CDR3 is 18 amino acids long. The CDR3 loop reads CASSGPRDRGRSNQPQHF. The CDR3 DNA follows: TGTGCCAGCAGCGGCCCCCGGGACAGGGGTAGAAGCAATCAGCCCCAGCATTTT.

A word on this clone: One end of the junction is discordant with germline, which a read error may explain. CDR3 amino acids: CTSSPSWRAGANVLTF. CDR3 coding DNA: TGTACCAGCAGCCCCAGTTGGAGGGCTGGGGCCAACGTCCTGACTTTC. The chain employs TRBV11-2 and TRBJ2-6, with D perhaps TRBD2 (6 bases). Germline-derived CDR1 and CDR2 are SGHAT and FQNNGV. The CDR3 contains 16 residues.

The chain joins TRBV7-2 to TRBJ1-2; D gene unclear. The CDR3 consists of 12 residues. Between the trimmed V and J ends, which lost 4 bases and 6 bases, there was a span of 9 bases. Germline V gene lookup returns CDR1 SGHTA and CDR2 FQGNSA. The CDR3 DNA sequence: TGTGCCAGCAGCTCCCTCGGGGATGGCTACACCTTC. The encoded protein is CASSSLGDGYTF.

This clone occurred once. The chain recombines TRBV28 with TRBJ1-1; D call uncertain. Trimming removed 5 bases from V and 3 bases from J, with 7 bases in between. The CDR3 totals 12 residues. CDR1 and CDR2 from the germline V gene are MDHEN and SYDVKM. The CDR3 loop reads CASSARYTEAFF. In nucleotides, the CDR3 is TGTGCCAGCAGTGCCCGGTACACTGAAGCTTTCTTT.

The V call is TRBV6-2 or TRBV6-3, the J call TRBJ2-3; 7 positions agree with TRBD1. Germline CDR1 MNHEY, CDR2 SVGEGT. This CDR3 has 16 residues. The V segment lost 6 bases and the J segment 3 bases; nucleotides outside the gene matches: 12. The CDR3 coding sequence is TGTGCCAGCAGCCGCCGGGACAGTTTGGGTACAGATACGCAGTATTTT. The encoded protein is CASSRRDSLGTDTQYF.

The V call is TRBV6-4, the J call TRBJ2-3, with 9 bases that match TRBD2. Unmatched junction bases numbered 2, after V lost 0 bases and J lost 4 bases. This CDR3 is built from 15 residues. Germline V gene lookup returns CDR1 MRHNA and CDR2 SNTAGT. The CDR3 here is CASSDSAGGPDTQYF. CDR3 in DNA: TGTGCCAGCAGTGACTCAGCGGGGGGTCCAGATACGCAGTATTTT.

J is TRBJ2-2 and V is TRBV5-1; D may be TRBD1 (5 bases). The CDR3 runs 14 residues. The germline V gene has CDR1 SGHRS and CDR2 YFSETQ. Trimming removed 6 bases from V and 5 bases from J, with 14 bases in between. CDR3 nucleotide sequence: TGCGCCAGCAATCAGGGTTCCTTGACCGGGGAGCTGTTTTTT. Residues: CASNQGSLTGELFF.

The J gene is TRBJ1-4, the V gene TRBV7-2, with 10 bases lining up with TRBD1. Germline CDR1 SGHTA, CDR2 FQGNSA. Trimming removed 5 bases from V and 7 bases from J; junction bases left unmatched: 7. CDR3 length: 15 residues. CDR3 region: CASSHMTGGVEKLFF. The CDR3 nucleotides read TGTGCCAGCAGCCATATGACAGGGGGCGTTGAAAAACTGTTTTTT.